The present TCR beta chain was sequenced within a study of T cells in Graves' hyperthyroidism and ophthalmopathy. General study findings and limits: Model-based prediction identified ophthalmopathy a median around 6.5 months prior to its onset.

V lost 6 bases, J lost 5 bases, and 18 bases stayed unmatched. Germline lookup yields CDR1 DFQATT and CDR2 SNEGSKA (reference sequence). The length of the CDR3 is 16 residues. Amplification of TCR beta CDR3 regions was performed using RNA transcripts as template. With the HTBI primer set, the TCR CDR3 went through a first round of RT-PCR. Using its own MiXCR run on the multiplex PCR reads, TCRdb lists one record per CDR3 protein. This table holds about 840,000 distinct CDR3 sequences, over 35% found once. Patients having uncontrolled infection, another autoimmune disease, pregnancy or lactation were not included. Clinical symptoms, serum thyroxine and TRAb, thyroid ultrasound and orbital computed tomography were used for the diagnoses. This clonotype has more than one count but fewer than ten. Antigen: not known.

Sequencing input: blood. This chain uses TRBV20-1 with TRBJ1-2; 7 bases line up with TRBD1. This receptor was taken from a man younger than 30 with Graves' hyperthyroidism. The CDR3 reads CSAPLGGLTRMYGYTF. For the CDR3, the DNA is TGCAGTGCCCCCTTAGGGGGCCTCACTCGGATGTATGGCTACACCTTC.